A selection of T cell receptor beta chains follows, all from one sample in a study of blood T cell repertoires in COVID-19. Data came from immunoSEQ multiplex PCR; TCRdb stores just in-frame clones and leaves some out. The sample carries 350,000 to 400,000 clones, roughly nine tenths recorded once. The sample was PBMCs or T cells enriched from blood (not recorded which). Receptors originate from a woman in her forties who had been exposed to COVID-19. CDR3s include the opening cysteine and the closing phenylalanine or tryptophan. Each record gives: CDR3 length, clone size, V gene, D gene, J gene, CDR3 DNA, CDR3 protein. The D gene is left open where the match is weak. A clone size is listed for some rows: how often the clone was seen (once, few, many), or a class if it is expanded.

>12|few|TRBV30|NA|TRBJ1-3
TGTGCCTGGACTAGCTCTGGAAACACCATATATTTT
CAWTSSGNTIYF
>16|once|TRBV5-4|NA|TRBJ2-2
TGTGCCAGTACAACTGCGGGAAGAGCGAACACCGGGGAGCTGTTTTTT
CASTTAGRANTGELFF
>15|NA|TRBV15|NA|TRBJ1-4
TGTGCCACCAGCAGAGAGGGCAGGGGAAATGAAAAACTGTTTTTT
CATSREGRGNEKLFF
>15|NA|TRBV4-3|NA|TRBJ2-7
TGCGCCAGCAGCCAAGATGGTCGGCAGGGCTACAAGCAGTACTTC
CASSQDGRQGYKQYF
>14|NA|TRBV19|NA|TRBJ1-5
TGTGCCAGTAGTCTAAGGACAGCCGATCAGCCCCAGCATTTT
CASSLRTADQPQHF
>14|NA|TRBV5-6|NA|TRBJ2-5
TGTGCCAGCAGCTTGGGTCCTAGTCAAGAGACCCAGTACTTC
CASSLGPSQETQYF
>13|NA|TRBV3-1/TRBV3-2|TRBD2|TRBJ2-3
TGTGCCAGCAGGACTAGCATGACAGATACGCAGTATTTT
CASRTSMTDTQYF
>14|NA|TRBV7-3|TRBD2|TRBJ2-5
TGTGCCAGCAGCTTGACTAGCGAGATAGAGACCCAGTACTTC
CASSLTSEIETQYF
>14|NA|TRBV28|TRBD2|TRBJ2-7
TGTGCCAGCAGTTTAATCGTAGCGGGAGGGGAGCAGTACTTC
CASSLIVAGGEQYF
>17|NA|TRBV2|TRBD2|TRBJ2-1
TGTGCCAGCAGTGAAACGGGTCTAGCGGGGGGCTACAATGAGCAGTTCTTC
CASSETGLAGGYNEQFF
>16|NA|TRBV5-1|TRBD1|TRBJ1-2
TGCGCCAGCAGCGTATCGACAGGGGAAGGGGGCTATGGCTACACCTTC
CASSVSTGEGGYGYTF
>14|NA|TRBV6-5|TRBD1|TRBJ2-7
TGTGCCAGCAGTTCAACAGGGGTAGGCTACGAGCAGTACTTC
CASSSTGVGYEQYF
>18|NA|TRBV11-3|TRBD1|TRBJ2-1
TGTGCCAGCAGCTTGGGGTGGAAGACAGGGGGCTCCTACAATGAGCAGTTCTTC
CASSLGWKTGGSYNEQFF